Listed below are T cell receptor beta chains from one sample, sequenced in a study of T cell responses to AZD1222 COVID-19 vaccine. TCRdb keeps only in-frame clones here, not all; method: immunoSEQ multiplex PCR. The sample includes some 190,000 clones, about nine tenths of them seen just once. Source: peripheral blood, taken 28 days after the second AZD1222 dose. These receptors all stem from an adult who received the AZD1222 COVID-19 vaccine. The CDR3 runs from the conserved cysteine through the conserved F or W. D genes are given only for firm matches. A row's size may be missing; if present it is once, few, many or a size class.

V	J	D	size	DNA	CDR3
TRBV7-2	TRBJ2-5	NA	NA	TGTGCCAGCAGCCGTGGAGAGACCCAGTACTTC	CASSRGETQYF
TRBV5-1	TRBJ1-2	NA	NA	TGCGCCAGCAGTAACCCTAACTATGGCTACACCTTC	CASSNPNYGYTF
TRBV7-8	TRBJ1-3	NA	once	TGTGCCAGCAGCTTAGCCGGAGGAAACACCATATATTTT	CASSLAGGNTIYF
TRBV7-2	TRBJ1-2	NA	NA	TGTGCCAGCTTAGGGGCGGGAGGGCAGGCCTATGGCTACACCTTC	CASLGAGGQAYGYTF
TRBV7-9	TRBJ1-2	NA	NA	TGTGCCAGCAAGCTTAGACCCACGGGGGGCTACACCTTC	CASKLRPTGGYTF
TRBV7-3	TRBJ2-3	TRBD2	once	TGTGCCAGCAGTTCGGGACTAGCGGAAATAGATACGCAGTATTTT	CASSSGLAEIDTQYF
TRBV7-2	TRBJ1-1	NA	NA	TGTGCCAGCAGCTTATGGGCAGGGGAGACTGAAGCTTTCTTT	CASSLWAGETEAFF
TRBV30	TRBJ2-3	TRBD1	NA	TGTGCCTGGCTAGCAGGGGGCGGGCAGTATTTT	CAWLAGGGQYF
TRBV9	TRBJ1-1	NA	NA	TGTGCCAGCAGCGTAGAAGGCAGCAGGAACACTGAAGCTTTCTTT	CASSVEGSRNTEAFF
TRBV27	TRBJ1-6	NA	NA	TGTGCCAGCAGTTTATCTGGACAGTGGGATTCACCCCTCCACTTT	CASSLSGQWDSPLHF
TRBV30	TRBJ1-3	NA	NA	TGTGCCTGGAGTCGGTCAGGAAACACCATATATTTT	CAWSRSGNTIYF
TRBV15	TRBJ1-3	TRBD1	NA	TGTGCCACCAGCAGAGATGTGCCGGGACAGAGCTCTGGAAACACCATATATTTT	CATSRDVPGQSSGNTIYF
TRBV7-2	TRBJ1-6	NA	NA	TGTGCCAGCAGCCCACAGGGCGTCAATTCACCCCTCCACTTT	CASSPQGVNSPLHF
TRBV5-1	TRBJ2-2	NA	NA	TGCGCCAGCAGTCTCTTAGGGGGAATGAACACCGGGGAGCTGTTTTTT	CASSLLGGMNTGELFF
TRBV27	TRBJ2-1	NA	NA	TGTGCCAGCAGTTTATTCCCAGAGGGAGCGTACAATGAGCAGTTCTTC	CASSLFPEGAYNEQFF
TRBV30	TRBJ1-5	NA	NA	TGTGCCTGGAGTGTTTGGAGTCCGGGAAATCAGCCCCAGCATTTT	CAWSVWSPGNQPQHF
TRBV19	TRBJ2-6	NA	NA	TGTGCCAGTAGTACGCGGGGCTCTGGGGCCAACGTCCTGACTTTC	CASSTRGSGANVLTF
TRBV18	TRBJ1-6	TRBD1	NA	TGTGCCAGCTCACCCGACAGGGGAGGGGATGGTTCACCCCTCCACTTT	CASSPDRGGDGSPLHF
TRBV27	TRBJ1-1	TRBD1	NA	TGTGCCAGCAGTTTTGGACAGGGGGGCACTGAAGCTTTCTTT	CASSFGQGGTEAFF
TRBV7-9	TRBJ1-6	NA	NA	TGTGCCAGCAGCGTACTATATAATTCACCCCTCCACTTT	CASSVLYNSPLHF
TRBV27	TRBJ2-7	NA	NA	TGTGCCAGCAGGCCCTTTTCTTCCTACGAGCAGTACTTC	CASRPFSSYEQYF
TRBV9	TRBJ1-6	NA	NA	TGTGCCAGCAGCAACAACCCAAGCGGGGACTCACCCCTCCACTTT	CASSNNPSGDSPLHF
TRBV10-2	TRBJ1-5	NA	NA	TGCGCCAGCAACTCGCAGGGAAACAATCAGCCCCAGCATTTT	CASNSQGNNQPQHF
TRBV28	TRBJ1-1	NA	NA	TGTGCCAGCAGTACCGGGGGCTGGGGTGAGCACACTGAAGCTTTCTTT	CASSTGGWGEHTEAFF
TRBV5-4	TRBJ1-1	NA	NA	TGTGCCAGCAGCCTAATAGACAATATGAACACTGAAGCTTTCTTT	CASSLIDNMNTEAFF
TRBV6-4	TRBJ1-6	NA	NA	TGTGCCAGCAGTACAGACTCCTATAATTCACCCCTCCACTTT	CASSTDSYNSPLHF
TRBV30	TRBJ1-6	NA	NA	TGTGCCTACAACTATGGGAGAGGCGGACCAAGCTCCTATAATTCACCCCTCCACTTT	CAYNYGRGGPSSYNSPLHF
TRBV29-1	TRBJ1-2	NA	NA	TGCAGCGTTGAAGATTTCAGTCCCCCAGCTACCTACACCTTC	CSVEDFSPPATYTF
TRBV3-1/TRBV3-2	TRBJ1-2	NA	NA	TGTGCCAGCAGCCAAGATGAGGGGGGCTACACCTTC	CASSQDEGGYTF
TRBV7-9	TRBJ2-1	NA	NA	TGTGCCAGCAGCTTAGTGAGTCGGGCGGGTGGAACTTACAATGAGCAGTTCTTC	CASSLVSRAGGTYNEQFF
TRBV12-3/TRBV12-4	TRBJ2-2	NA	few	TGTGCCAGCAGTTTCACCGGGGAGCTGTTTTTT	CASSFTGELFF
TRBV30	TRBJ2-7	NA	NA	TGTGCCTGGAGTGTAACTTGGCCGAGCGCGTACTTC	CAWSVTWPSAYF
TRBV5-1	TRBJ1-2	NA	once	TGCGCCAGCAGCAAACTACAAGTTAACTATGGCTACACCTTC	CASSKLQVNYGYTF
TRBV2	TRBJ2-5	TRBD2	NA	TGTGCCAGCAGTGATCTAGCGGGAGCGGAGACCCAGTACTTC	CASSDLAGAETQYF
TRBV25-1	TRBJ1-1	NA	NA	TGTGCCAGCAGTGAAAATCGGGACGGCACTGAAGCTTTCTTT	CASSENRDGTEAFF
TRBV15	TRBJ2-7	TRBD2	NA	TGTGCCACCAGCAGAGACGTCATGGCTAGCGGGGGGACCTACGAGCAGTACTTC	CATSRDVMASGGTYEQYF
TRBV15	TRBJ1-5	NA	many	TGTGCCACCAGCAGAGATCAGGGGTATCAGCCCCAGCATTTT	CATSRDQGYQPQHF
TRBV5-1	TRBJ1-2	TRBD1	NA	TGCGCCAGCAGCTTGGACCCAGGGGGCAAGTATGGCTACACCTTC	CASSLDPGGKYGYTF
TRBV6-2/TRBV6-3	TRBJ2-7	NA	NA	TGTGCCAGCAGTTACCTTGGGACTCTAGACCACGAGCAGTACTTC	CASSYLGTLDHEQYF
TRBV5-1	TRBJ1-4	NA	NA	TGCGCCAGCAGATCCACGGCGCTAACTAATGAAAAACTGTTTTTT	CASRSTALTNEKLFF
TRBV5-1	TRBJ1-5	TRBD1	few	TGCGCCAGCAGACCCGGGACAGGGGATCAGCCCCAGCATTTT	CASRPGTGDQPQHF
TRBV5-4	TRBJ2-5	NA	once	TGTGCCAGCAGCCCGCCACAGCGGCAAGAGACCCAGTACTTC	CASSPPQRQETQYF
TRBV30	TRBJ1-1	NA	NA	TGTGCCTGGAGTGAGGCGGTGGTAGCTTTCTTT	CAWSEAVVAFF
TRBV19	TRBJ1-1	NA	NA	TGTGCCAGTAGTATGTTAGGGGTGGGCACTGAAGCTTTCTTT	CASSMLGVGTEAFF
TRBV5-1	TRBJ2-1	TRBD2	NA	TGCGCCAGCAGCTTGGCGGTTTTAGCGGGGGGTCTGGTCGATGAGCAGTTCTTC	CASSLAVLAGGLVDEQFF
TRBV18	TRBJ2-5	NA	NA	TGTGCCAGCTCACCACCCGGGTGGGAGACCCAGTACTTC	CASSPPGWETQYF
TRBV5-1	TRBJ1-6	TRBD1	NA	TGCGCCAGCAGCTTGGGAGGGGGCGAATCACCCCTCCACTTT	CASSLGGGESPLHF